This TCR beta chain was sequenced for a study of cytomegalovirus exposure and HLA in healthy donors. The study, taken as a whole, reports: The authors confirmed in vitro that three CMV-associated chains were specific for CMV antigens. In the roughly 120 validation repertoires, a later analysis found that first-cohort TCR clusters tended to co-occur.

On this clone itself: Its target is unknown.

Clones were read by immunoSEQ multiplex PCR, and TCRdb kept only the in-frame ones, dropping some. The repertoire holds some 140,000 clones, approximately 86% seen once, with around 20% in the top ten. Germline V CDR1 and CDR2: LGHNA, YSLEER. J gave up 5 bases and V 4 bases, and 10 bases lay outside the gene matches. The CDR3 extends over 16 amino acids. The TCR comes from a man younger than 35 in good health and CMV-seropositive. The chain uses TRBV4-3 and TRBJ1-3; TRBD1 matches at 8 bases. The sequenced material came from PBMCs. CDR3 region: CASSRTPGQARNTIYF. CDR3 nucleotide sequence: TGCGCCAGCAGCCGGACCCCGGGACAGGCGAGAAACACCATATATTTT.